These 8 T cell receptor beta chains were all obtained from the same sample, sequenced in a study of blood T cell repertoires in COVID-19 (dated by TCRdb to about 2020). Receptor amplification or capture employed the immunoSEQ multiplex PCR assay. Drawn from immuneACCESS, this table holds only the in-frame rearrangements with V and J called that TCRdb kept. Clones are partly lost; checked studies trace under half to an unresolved V gene and leave the rest unexplained. The sample contains approximately 91,000 clones, 70% to 90% of them found a single time. The ten largest clones capture 3.5% to 5.5% of the sample. Sequencing used peripheral blood. The receptors originated from a man between 65 and 80 years old with acute or convalescent COVID-19.

J is TRBJ1-5 and V is TRBV28; D may be TRBD1 (5 bases). Between the trimmed V and J ends, which lost 6 bases and 1 base, there was a span of 10 bases. The CDR3 has 14 amino acids. Per the germline V gene, CDR1 is MDHEN and CDR2 is SYDVKM. CDR3 sequence reads: CASSYSGSNQPQHF. DNA for the CDR3: TGTGCCAGCAGCTATTCAGGGAGCAATCAGCCCCAGCATTTT.

A single count supports this clone. This sequence joins TRBV28 and TRBJ1-4, with a tentative D call TRBD1 (6 bases). There are 15 residues in the CDR3. CDR1 is MDHEN and CDR2 is SYDVKM in the germline V gene. Trimming removed 5 bases from V and 12 bases from J, with 22 bases in between. The CDR3 bases are TGTGCCAGCAGTGCCAACAGGGTAACTCTCCACCAACTGTTTTTT. This encodes CASSANRVTLHQLFF.

V usage is TRBV6-1 and J usage is TRBJ2-3; 7 positions agree with TRBD2. The V and J ends lost 3 bases and 4 bases, in that order; junction bases with no gene match: 1. Germline V gives CDR1 MNHNS, CDR2 SASEGT. The CDR3 covers 13 residues. CDR3 protein: CASSDGGADTQYF. In DNA form, the CDR3 reads TGTGCCAGCAGTGATGGGGGGGCAGATACGCAGTATTTT.

V usage is TRBV6-5 and J usage is TRBJ1-1, with 8 bases aligning to TRBD1. This CDR3 contains 11 residues. V dropped 6 bases and J dropped 8; count of bases not matched to a gene: 2. Germline loops: CDR1 MNHEY, CDR2 SVGAGI. The CDR3 spells CASSRQGEAFF. Written as DNA, the CDR3 is TGTGCCAGCAGCCGACAGGGGGAAGCTTTCTTT.

This clone was picked up one time. The chain uses TRBV21-1 and TRBJ2-3; TRBD1, the table's D call, lacks a check against the DNA. TRBV21-1 is described as a pseudogene. The length of the CDR3 is 14 residues. The CDR3 protein is CASSDRPGQDTQYF. In DNA form, the CDR3 reads TGTGCCAGCAGCGACCGACCAGGGCAAGATACGCAGTATTTT.

In this sample, this clone turned up once. The rearrangement uses TRBV5-1 and TRBJ1-5; no reliable D call. This CDR3 comprises 14 residues. The germline V and J ends were trimmed by 2 bases and 2 bases, with 8 bases remaining between them. Germline CDR1 and CDR2: SGHRS and YFSETQ. The CDR3 DNA reads TGCGCCAGCAGCTTCCGCGGGGGCAATCAGCCCCAGCATTTT. Its protein product is CASSFRGGNQPQHF.

The V gene is TRBV7-3, the J gene TRBJ2-3, with 9 bases fitting TRBD1. CDR1 and CDR2 (germline): SGHTA, FQGTGA. This CDR3 spans 15 amino acids. V shed 2 bases and J 3 bases; nucleotides not matched to a gene: 3. In DNA, the CDR3 is TGTGCCAGCAGCTTAGACAGGGGGAAGACAGATACGCAGTATTTT. Translation gives CASSLDRGKTDTQYF.

The V call is TRBV30, the J call TRBJ2-7, with 8 nucleotides matching TRBD1. Germline V gene sequence: CDR1 GTSNPN, CDR2 SVGIG (reference sequence). There are 15 residues in the CDR3. V dropped 3 bases and J dropped 0; count of bases not matched to a gene: 7. CDR3 in DNA: TGTGCCTGGAGAAAAAGACAGGGGAGCTCCTACGAGCAGTACTTC. Its translation is CAWRKRQGSSYEQYF.